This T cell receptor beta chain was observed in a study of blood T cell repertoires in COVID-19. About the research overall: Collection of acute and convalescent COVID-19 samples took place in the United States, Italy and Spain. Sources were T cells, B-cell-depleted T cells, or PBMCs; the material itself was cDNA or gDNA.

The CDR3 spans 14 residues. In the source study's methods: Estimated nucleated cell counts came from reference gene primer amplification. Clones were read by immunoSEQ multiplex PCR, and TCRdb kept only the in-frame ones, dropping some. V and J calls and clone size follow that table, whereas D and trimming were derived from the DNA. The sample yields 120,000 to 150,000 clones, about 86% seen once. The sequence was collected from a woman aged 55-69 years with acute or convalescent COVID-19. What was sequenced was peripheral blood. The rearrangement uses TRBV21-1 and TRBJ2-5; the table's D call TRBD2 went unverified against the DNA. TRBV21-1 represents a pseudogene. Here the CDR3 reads CASSKVSREETQYF. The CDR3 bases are TGTGCCAGCAGCAAAGTCTCGCGGGAAGAGACCCAGTACTTC.